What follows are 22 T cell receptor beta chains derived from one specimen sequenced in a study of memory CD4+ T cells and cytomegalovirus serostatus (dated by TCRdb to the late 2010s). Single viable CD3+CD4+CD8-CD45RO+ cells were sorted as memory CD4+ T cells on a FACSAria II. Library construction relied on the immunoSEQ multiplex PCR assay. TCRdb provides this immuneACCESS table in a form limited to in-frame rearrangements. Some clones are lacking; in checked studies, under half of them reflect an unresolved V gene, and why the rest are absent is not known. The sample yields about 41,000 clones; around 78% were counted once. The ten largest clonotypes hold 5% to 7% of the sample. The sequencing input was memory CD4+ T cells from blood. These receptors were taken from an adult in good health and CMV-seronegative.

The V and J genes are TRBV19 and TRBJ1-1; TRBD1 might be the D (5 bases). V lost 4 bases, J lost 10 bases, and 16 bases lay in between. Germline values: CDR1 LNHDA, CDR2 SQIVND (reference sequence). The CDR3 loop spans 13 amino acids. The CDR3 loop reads CASSRDGNQRAFF. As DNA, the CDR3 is TGTGCCAGTAGTAGGGACGGGAACCAACGAGCTTTCTTT. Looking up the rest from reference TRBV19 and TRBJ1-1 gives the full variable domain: DGGITQSPKYLFRKEGQNVTLSCEQNLNHDAMYWYRQDPGQGLRLIYYSQIVNDFQKGDIAEGYSVSREKKESFPLTVTSAQKNPTAFYLCASSRDGNQRAFFGQGTRLTVV.

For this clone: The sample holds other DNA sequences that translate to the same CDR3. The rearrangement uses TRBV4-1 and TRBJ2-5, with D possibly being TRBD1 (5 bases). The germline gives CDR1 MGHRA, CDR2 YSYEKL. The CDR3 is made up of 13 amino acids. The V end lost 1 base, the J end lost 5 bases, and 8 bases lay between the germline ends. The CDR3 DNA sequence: TGCGCCAGCAGCCAAGGACAGCAGGAGACCCAGTACTTC. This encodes CASSQGQQETQYF.

This CDR3 is CASSSSLATREQYF. The CDR3 DNA reads as TGTGCCAGCAGTTCCTCCCTGGCCACGCGGGAGCAGTACTTC. The chain couples TRBV6-5 to TRBJ2-7; D not resolved. V lost 4 bases, J lost 7 bases, and 17 bases lay in between. The V gene's germline CDR1 is MNHEY and CDR2 SVGAGI. The CDR3 is 14 residues long.

The CDR3: CASSETIAGGADTQYF. CDR3 nucleotide sequence: TGCGCCAGCAGTGAAACGATAGCGGGAGGGGCAGATACGCAGTATTTT. The J gene is TRBJ2-3, the V gene TRBV10-1, with 11 bases aligning to TRBD2. CDR1 and CDR2 from the germline V gene are WNHNN and SYGVQD (reference sequence). This CDR3 has 16 amino acids. Trimming took 3 bases from V and 4 from J; bases not matched to a gene: 6.

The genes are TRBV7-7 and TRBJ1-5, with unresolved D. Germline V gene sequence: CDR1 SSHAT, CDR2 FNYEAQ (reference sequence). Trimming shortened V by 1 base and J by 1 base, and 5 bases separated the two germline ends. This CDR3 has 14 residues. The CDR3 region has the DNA TGTGCCAGCAGCTTAGGGATGAGCAATCAGCCCCAGCATTTT. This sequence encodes CASSLGMSNQPQHF.

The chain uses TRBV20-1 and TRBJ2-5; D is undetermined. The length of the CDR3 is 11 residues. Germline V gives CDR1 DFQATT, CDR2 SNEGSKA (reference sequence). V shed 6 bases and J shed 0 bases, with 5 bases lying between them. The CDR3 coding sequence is TGCAGTGCGGAGAACCAAGAGACCCAGTACTTC. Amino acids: CSAENQETQYF.

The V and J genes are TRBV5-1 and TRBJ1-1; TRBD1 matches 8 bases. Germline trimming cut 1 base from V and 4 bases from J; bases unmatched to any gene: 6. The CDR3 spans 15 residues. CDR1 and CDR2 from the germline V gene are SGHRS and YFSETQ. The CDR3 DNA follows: TGCGCCAGCAGCTTGACAAATGGACAGGGCACTGAAGCTTTCTTT. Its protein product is CASSLTNGQGTEAFF.

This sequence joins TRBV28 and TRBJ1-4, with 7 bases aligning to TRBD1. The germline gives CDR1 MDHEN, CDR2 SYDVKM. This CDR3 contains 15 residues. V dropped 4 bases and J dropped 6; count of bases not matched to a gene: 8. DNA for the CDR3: TGTGCCAGCAGTTCCGGTGGGACAGAGGATGAAAAACTGTTTTTT. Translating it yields CASSSGGTEDEKLFF.

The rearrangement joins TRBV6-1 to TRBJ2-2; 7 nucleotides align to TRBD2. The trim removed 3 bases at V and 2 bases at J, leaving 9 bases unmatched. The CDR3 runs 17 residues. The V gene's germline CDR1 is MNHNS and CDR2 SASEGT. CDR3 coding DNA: TGTGCCAGCAGTGATGTGGGGGGGAGGCCCAACACCGGGGAGCTGTTTTTT. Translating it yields CASSDVGGRPNTGELFF.

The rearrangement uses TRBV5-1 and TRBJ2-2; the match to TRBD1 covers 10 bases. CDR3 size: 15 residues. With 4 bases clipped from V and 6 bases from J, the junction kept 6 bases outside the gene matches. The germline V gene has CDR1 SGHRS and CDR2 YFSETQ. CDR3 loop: CASSNRTGGAGELFF. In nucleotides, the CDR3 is TGCGCCAGCAGCAACCGGACAGGGGGAGCCGGGGAGCTGTTTTTT.

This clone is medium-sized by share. The CDR3 is CASSRGPTGGNTIYF. CDR3 nucleotide sequence: TGCGCCAGCAGCCGAGGTCCTACAGGGGGAAACACCATATATTTT. The chain joins TRBV5-1 to TRBJ1-3; tentatively, D is TRBD1 (6 bases). The CDR3 consists of 15 residues. CDR1 SGHRS and CDR2 YFSETQ come from the germline V gene. Trimming removed 4 bases from V and 4 bases from J, with 15 bases in between.

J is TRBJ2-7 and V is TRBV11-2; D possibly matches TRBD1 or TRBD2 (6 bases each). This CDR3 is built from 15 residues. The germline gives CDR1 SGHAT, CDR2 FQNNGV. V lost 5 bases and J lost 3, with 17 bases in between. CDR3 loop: CASSRERGLYYEQYF. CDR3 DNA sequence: TGTGCCAGCAGCCGGGAACGGGGGCTTTACTACGAGCAGTACTTC.

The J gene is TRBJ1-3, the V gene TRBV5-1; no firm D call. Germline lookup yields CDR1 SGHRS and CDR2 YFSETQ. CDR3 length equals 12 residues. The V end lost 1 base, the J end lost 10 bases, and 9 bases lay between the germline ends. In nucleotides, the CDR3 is TGCGCCAGCAGCTTGTCAGGCGGGACCATATATTTT. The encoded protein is CASSLSGGTIYF.

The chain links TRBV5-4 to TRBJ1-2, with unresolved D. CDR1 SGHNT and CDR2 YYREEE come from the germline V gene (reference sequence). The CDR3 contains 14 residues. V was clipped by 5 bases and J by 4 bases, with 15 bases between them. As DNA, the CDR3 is TGTGCCAGCAGTGGCCACGGGATACTCTATGGCTACACCTTC. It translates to CASSGHGILYGYTF.

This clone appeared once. The CDR3 sequence is CASARERQETQYF. The CDR3, as DNA: TGTGCTAGTGCGCGGGAGCGCCAAGAGACCCAGTACTTC. The rearrangement uses TRBV12-5 and TRBJ2-5, with TRBD2 identical over 7 bases. V was clipped by 7 bases and J by 1 base; unmatched bases: 3. The CDR3 is made up of 13 amino acids. Per germline, CDR1 LGHNT and CDR2 FRNRAP. Full variable domain (missing parts from reference TRBV12-5 and TRBJ2-5): DARVTQTPRHKVTEMGQEVTMRCQPILGHNTVFWYRQTMMQGLELLAYFRNRAPLDDSGMPKDRFSAEMPDATLATLKIQPSEPRDSAVYFCASARERQETQYFGPGTRLLVL.

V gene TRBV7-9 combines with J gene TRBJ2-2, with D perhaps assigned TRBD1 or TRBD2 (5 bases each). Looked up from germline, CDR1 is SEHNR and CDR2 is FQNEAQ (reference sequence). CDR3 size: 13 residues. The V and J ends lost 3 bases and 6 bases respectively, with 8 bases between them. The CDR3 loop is CASSFEGPGELFF. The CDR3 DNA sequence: TGTGCCAGCAGCTTTGAGGGGCCCGGGGAGCTGTTTTTT.

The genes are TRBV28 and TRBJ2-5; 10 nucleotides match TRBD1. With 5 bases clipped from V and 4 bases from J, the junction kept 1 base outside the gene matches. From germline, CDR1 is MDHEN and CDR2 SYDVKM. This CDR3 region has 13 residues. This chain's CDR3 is CASSRDRGETQYF. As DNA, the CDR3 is TGTGCCAGCAGTCGGGACAGGGGAGAGACCCAGTACTTC.

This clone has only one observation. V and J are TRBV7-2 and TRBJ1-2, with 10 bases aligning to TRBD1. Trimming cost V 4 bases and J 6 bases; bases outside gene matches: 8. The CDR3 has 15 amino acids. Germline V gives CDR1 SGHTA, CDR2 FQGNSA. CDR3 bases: TGTGCCAGCAGCTCCCGAGCGGGGACAGGGGATGGCTACACCTTC. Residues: CASSSRAGTGDGYTF.

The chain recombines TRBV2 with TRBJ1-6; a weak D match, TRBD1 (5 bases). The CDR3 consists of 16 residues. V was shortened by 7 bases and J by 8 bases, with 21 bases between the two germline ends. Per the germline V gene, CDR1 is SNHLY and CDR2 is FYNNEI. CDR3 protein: CASTNGGWLVHSPLHF. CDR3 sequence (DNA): TGTGCCAGCACTAACGGGGGTTGGCTAGTGCATTCACCCCTCCACTTT.

The CDR3 reads CATSRGTSQETQYF. CDR3 DNA: TGTGCCACCAGCCGGGGGACTAGCCAAGAGACCCAGTACTTC. V usage is TRBV15 and J usage is TRBJ2-5; 8 bases map to TRBD2. The V and J ends lost 5 bases and 1 base, in that order; junction bases with no gene match: 3. This CDR3 is 14 amino acids long. Germline loops: CDR1 LNHNV, CDR2 YYDKDF (reference sequence).

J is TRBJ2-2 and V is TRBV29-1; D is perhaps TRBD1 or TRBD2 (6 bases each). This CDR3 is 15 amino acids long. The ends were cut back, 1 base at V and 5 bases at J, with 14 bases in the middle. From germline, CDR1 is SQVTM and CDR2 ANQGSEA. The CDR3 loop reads CSVEGGASSTGELFF. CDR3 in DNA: TGCAGCGTTGAAGGGGGGGCTAGTAGTACCGGGGAGCTGTTTTTT.

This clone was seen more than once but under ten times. The CDR3 protein is CASSFIMRNTGELFF. The CDR3 nucleotides are TGTGCCAGCAGTTTTATTATGCGGAACACCGGGGAGCTGTTTTTT. This sequence joins TRBV28 and TRBJ2-2; D not certain. Germline CDR1 is MDHEN and CDR2 is SYDVKM. V gave up 3 bases and J gave up 1 base, with 9 bases separating them. The CDR3 consists of 15 residues.